The sequence of this T cell receptor (beta chain) was determined in a study of cytomegalovirus exposure and HLA in healthy donors. About the study: An earlier analysis found fewer than 120 million unique TCR beta sequences from roughly 170 million T cells.

The CDR3 totals 14 residues. Trimming took 4 bases from V and 3 from J; bases not matched to a gene: 3. CDR1 ENHRY and CDR2 SYGVKD come from the germline V gene. Study-wide results and limits: A later analysis, which compared TCR beta chains of equal frequency, found the HLA-associated ones more clonally expanded. Presence/absence comparisons presumed near-even sequencing depth among donors.

13 Jbeta primers and 60 Vbeta primers were used for the PCR. This table comes from immunoSEQ multiplex PCR, and its TCRdb copy is limited to in-frame clones, with some not included. The table includes about 140,000 clones, 70% to 85% detected once. About this clone: Its specificity is unknown.

V gene TRBV10-3 combines with J gene TRBJ2-1; TRBD2 matches 7 bases. This receptor was obtained from a man in his forties or fifties in good health and CMV-seropositive. Sample: PBMCs. CDR3 protein: CAISVGGFYNEQFF. The CDR3 DNA is TGTGCCATCAGTGTGGGGGGGTTCTACAATGAGCAGTTCTTC.